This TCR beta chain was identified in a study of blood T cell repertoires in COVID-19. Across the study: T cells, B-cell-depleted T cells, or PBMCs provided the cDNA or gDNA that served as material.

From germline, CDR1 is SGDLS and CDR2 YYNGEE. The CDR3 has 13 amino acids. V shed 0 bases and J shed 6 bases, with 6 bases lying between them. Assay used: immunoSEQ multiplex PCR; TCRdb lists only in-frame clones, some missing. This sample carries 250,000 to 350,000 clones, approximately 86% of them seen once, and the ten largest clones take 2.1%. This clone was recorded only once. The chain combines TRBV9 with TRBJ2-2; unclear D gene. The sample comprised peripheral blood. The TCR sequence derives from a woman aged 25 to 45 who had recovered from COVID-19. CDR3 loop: CASSVVSPGELFF. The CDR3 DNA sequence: TGTGCCAGCAGCGTAGTGTCTCCCGGGGAGCTGTTTTTT.